Given below is one T cell receptor beta chain in context. V dropped 2 bases and J dropped 7; count of bases not matched to a gene: 14. Germline CDR1 is LGHDT and CDR2 is YNNKEL (reference sequence). This CDR3 spans 17 amino acids. These data originate in a study of control samples from healthy donors and cancer patients. The method was immunoSEQ multiplex PCR; TCRdb's version includes in-frame clones alone and lacks a portion of them. Of 120,000 or so clones in the sample, around 87% were seen once. This sequence was found in a man aged 60 to 69 in good health. The material sequenced was blood. The rearrangement uses TRBV3-1 (or the pseudogene TRBV3-2) and TRBJ2-3, with 8 bases identical to TRBD1. The DNA of the CDR3 is TGTGCCAGCAGCCAAAGTGGGGCCGGACAGGGAAGAAATACGCAGTATTTT. Translated, it gives CASSQSGAGQGRNTQYF.